This T cell receptor (beta chain) was captured by sequencing in a study of graft-versus-host responses after intestinal transplantation. About the research overall: Among the recipients, transplants were multivisceral, liver-intestinal, or isolated intestinal. Recipients were all induced with anti-thymocyte globulin, then given tacrolimus and steroids for around three years. Points from the study as a whole: Early post-transplant falls in HvG clones accompanied the peak levels of circulating GvH clones. Recipient marrow contained GvH clones, some of which appeared first in ileum or blood.

Points on this clone: Its antigen is as yet unknown.

The germline V gene has CDR1 LNHDA and CDR2 SQIVND (reference sequence). The CDR3 spans 13 residues. After removal of 8 bases from V and 2 bases from J, the junction contained 6 bases not matched to a gene. Using immunoSEQ multiplex PCR, the repertoire was profiled, and TCRdb retains in-frame clones only, with some absent. Altogether 55,000 to 80,000 clones are present, roughly 90% being singletons, with the ten largest covering roughly 1.6%. Sequencing used unstimulated CD8+ T cells sorted from spleen or lymph node cells, obtained before transplant. V gene TRBV19 combines with J gene TRBJ2-7; the match to TRBD2 covers 7 bases. This TCR derives from a human donor who was the organ donor for an intestinal transplant. CDR3 loop: CASGFAGAYEQYF. Written as DNA, the CDR3 is TGTGCCAGTGGTTTTGCGGGGGCCTACGAGCAGTACTTC.